These 13 T cell receptor beta chains came from one sample sequenced in a study of tumor-infiltrating lymphocytes in localized non-small cell lung cancer. Clones were sequenced by immunoSEQ multiplex PCR, and TCRdb holds only the in-frame ones, with some missing. The repertoire includes about 8,900 clones, 60% to 70% of them detected once, and roughly a tenth sits in the top ten. Sequences were obtained from uninvolved lung tissue not adjacent to the tumor. These receptors all stem from a human donor with non-small cell lung cancer.

This chain links TRBV6-1 with TRBJ1-4, with D hard to call. This CDR3 is 12 amino acids long. The germline V gene encodes CDR1 MNHNS and CDR2 SASEGT. With 4 bases removed from V and 5 bases from J, the gap between germline ends came to 5 bases. CDR3: CASSAINEKLFF. In DNA, the CDR3 is TGTGCCAGCAGTGCAATAAATGAAAAACTGTTTTTT.

The CDR3 loop reads CAWSITQDHGYTF. CDR3 bases: TGTGCCTGGAGTATTACTCAGGATCATGGCTACACCTTC. This chain connects TRBV30 to TRBJ1-2, with no clear D. V was pared by 2 bases and J by 6 bases, with 13 bases between. Germline CDR1 GTSNPN, CDR2 SVGIG (reference sequence). This CDR3 is 13 amino acids long.

This chain uses TRBV5-1 with TRBJ2-5, with TRBD2 identical over 7 bases. The CDR3 loop spans 13 amino acids. V lost 3 bases and J lost 4; bases outside the gene matches: 3. Germline loops: CDR1 SGHRS, CDR2 YFSETQ. The CDR3 sequence: CASSSPGGETQYF. As DNA, the CDR3 is TGCGCCAGCAGCTCCCCGGGGGGAGAGACCCAGTACTTC.

CDR3: CASIFGTEAFF. CDR3 sequence (DNA): TGTGCCAGTATCTTTGGCACTGAAGCTTTCTTT. This chain uses TRBV19 with TRBJ1-1; no clear D. The CDR3 has 11 residues. In germline, CDR1 is LNHDA, CDR2 SQIVND (reference sequence). V was trimmed by 7 bases and J by 4 bases, leaving 7 bases between them. Looking up the rest from reference TRBV19 and TRBJ1-1 gives the full variable domain: DGGITQSPKYLFRKEGQNVTLSCEQNLNHDAMYWYRQDPGQGLRLIYYSQIVNDFQKGDIAEGYSVSREKKESFPLTVTSAQKNPTAFYLCASIFGTEAFFGQGTRLTVV.

V is TRBV30 and J is TRBJ1-2; D not resolved. The length of the CDR3 is 13 residues. Trimming pared 3 bases from V and 8 bases from J, leaving 16 bases between. From germline, CDR1 is GTSNPN and CDR2 SVGIG (reference sequence). The CDR3 DNA sequence: TGTGCCTGGAGCCTTGCCAGGACGGGGGGCTACACCTTC. This sequence encodes CAWSLARTGGYTF.

This clone has only one observation. V and J are TRBV7-2 and TRBJ2-1; 9 bases fit TRBD2. This CDR3 is built from 15 residues. Looked up from germline, CDR1 is SGHTA and CDR2 is FQGNSA. The junction had 10 bases not matched to a gene; V was cut back by 6 bases and J by 7 bases. The CDR3 loop is CASRSSAGGRNEQFF. In DNA, the CDR3 is TGTGCCAGCAGGTCCTCCGCGGGAGGGAGGAATGAGCAGTTCTTC. Drawing the rest from reference TRBV7-2 and TRBJ2-1, the complete variable domain is GAGVSQSPSNKVTEKGKDVELRCDPISGHTALYWYRQSLGQGLEFLIYFQGNSAPDKSGLPSDRFSAERTGGSVSTLTIQRTQQEDSAVYLCASRSSAGGRNEQFFGPGTRLTVL.

The chain carries TRBV4-3 and TRBJ1-2; no clear D. Trimming removed 1 base from V and 5 bases from J, with 5 bases in between. The germline V gene has CDR1 LGHNA and CDR2 YSLEER. There are 12 residues in the CDR3. For the CDR3, the DNA is TGCGCCAGCAGCCAAGCCGGTTATGGCTACACCTTC. Its translation is CASSQAGYGYTF.

In its sample, this clone is medium-sized. The chain carries TRBV7-8 and TRBJ2-1; 7 bases agree with TRBD1. This CDR3 region has 17 residues. Germline trimming cut 5 bases from V and 6 bases from J; bases unmatched to any gene: 16. Germline lookup yields CDR1 SGHVS and CDR2 FQNEAQ. The CDR3 region is CASSEPWGTAIGNEQFF. CDR3 sequence (DNA): TGTGCCAGCAGCGAACCTTGGGGGACAGCCATTGGCAATGAGCAGTTCTTC.

V is TRBV7-9 and J is TRBJ2-7; the D call may be TRBD1 or TRBD2 (5 bases each). Germline V gene data show CDR1 as SEHNR and CDR2 as FQNEAQ (reference sequence). Trimming removed 4 bases from V and 6 bases from J, with 16 bases in between. The CDR3 extends over 14 amino acids. Written as DNA, the CDR3 is TGTGCCAGCAGCTCCTGGGGCGGAGGCGCCGAGCAGTACTTC. It yields the protein CASSSWGGGAEQYF.

J is TRBJ2-1 and V is TRBV27; 13 nucleotides agree with TRBD2. The length of the CDR3 is 14 residues. V lost 8 bases and J lost 6; bases outside the gene matches: 4. Germline values: CDR1 MNHEY, CDR2 SMNVEV (reference sequence). Written as DNA, the CDR3 is TGTGCCAGCCTGGGACTAGCGGGAACCAATGAGCAGTTCTTC. Translating gives CASLGLAGTNEQFF.

The V gene is TRBV30, the J gene TRBJ1-2, with 8 bases matching TRBD1. The CDR3 length is 14 residues. Trimming removed 3 bases from V and 4 bases from J; junction bases left unmatched: 7. CDR1 and CDR2 from the germline V gene are GTSNPN and SVGIG (reference sequence). CDR3 coding DNA: TGTGCCTGGAGGCCGGAGGGACAGGCCTATGGCTACACCTTC. It encodes CAWRPEGQAYGYTF.

The V and J genes are TRBV30 and TRBJ1-4; 7 bases line up with TRBD1. CDR1 is GTSNPN and CDR2 is SVGIG in the germline V gene (reference sequence). With 4 bases clipped from V and 2 bases from J, the junction kept 4 bases outside the gene matches. The CDR3 has 14 residues. CDR3 DNA sequence: TGTGCCTGGAACAGGGGAACGACTAATGAAAAACTGTTTTTT. Its translation: CAWNRGTTNEKLFF.

This sequence joins TRBV11-3 and TRBJ2-3, with 10 bases identical to TRBD2. V was clipped by 5 bases and J by 3 bases; unmatched bases: 5. From germline, CDR1 is SGHNT and CDR2 YENEEA. This CDR3 contains 15 residues. The CDR3 spells CASSKGLAETDTQYF. The CDR3 DNA is TGTGCCAGCAGCAAAGGACTAGCGGAGACAGATACGCAGTATTTT.